The present T cell receptor beta chain was sequenced within a study of T cells after yellow fever vaccination. Notes on the study in general: Researchers report a weaker secondary response that nonetheless peaked faster, day 5 versus 15.

Remarks on this clonotype: Antigen: not known.

TCRdb reprocessed the 5' RACE reads via MiXCR and lists one record per CDR3 protein. The sample carries some 320,000 distinct CDR3 sequences, 8.7% recorded once. The CDR3 runs 17 residues. Trimming stripped 3 bases from V and 2 bases from J, with 18 bases between. CDR1 and CDR2 (germline): SEHNR, FQNEAQ (reference sequence). The sequence was obtained from a man aged 18 to 30 who received the YFV17D yellow fever vaccine. The chain carries TRBV7-9 and TRBJ2-3; possibly TRBD2 for D (6 bases). The sequenced sample was PBMCs, obtained on the day of the first yellow fever vaccination. The CDR3 loop reads CASSLRAPGDSTDTQYF. The CDR3 DNA sequence: TGTGCCAGCAGCTTGCGGGCCCCGGGGGACTCCACAGATACGCAGTATTTT.